The 15 T cell receptor beta chains listed next were all sequenced from one sample in a study of blood T cell repertoires in COVID-19. Sequenced by immunoSEQ multiplex PCR; TCRdb stores in-frame clones only, minus some. Among some 80,000 clones listed, approximately 86% were seen once. Input material: peripheral blood. The receptor source for this set is a human donor in a cohort sampled during active COVID-19.

The chain combines TRBV19 with TRBJ2-1; 12 nucleotides line up with TRBD1. V was pared by 10 bases and J by 4 bases, with 14 bases of the junction left unmatched. CDR1 is LNHDA, CDR2 SQIVND, per germline (reference sequence). The CDR3 contains 17 residues. The CDR3 protein is CATLKRGQGARYNEQFF. The CDR3 nucleotides are TGTGCCACCCTTAAAAGGGGACAGGGGGCAAGATACAATGAGCAGTTCTTC.

The rearrangement uses TRBV6-5 and TRBJ1-3, with a tentative D call TRBD1 (5 bases). V shed 5 bases and J shed 4 bases, with 12 bases lying between them. The CDR3 totals 14 residues. Germline V gives CDR1 MNHEY, CDR2 SVGAGI. The CDR3: CASSRDFSGNTIYF. DNA of the CDR3: TGTGCCAGCAGTCGGGACTTCTCGGGAAACACCATATATTTT.

CDR3 in amino acids: CATSRDQGPAQETQYF. CDR3 DNA: TGTGCCACCAGCAGAGATCAGGGGCCGGCCCAAGAGACCCAGTACTTC. The chain is built from TRBV15 and TRBJ2-5, with D perhaps matching TRBD1 (6 bases). The V gene's germline CDR1 is LNHNV and CDR2 YYDKDF (reference sequence). The CDR3 runs to 16 residues. The V gene lost 0 bases and the J gene lost 1 base, with 12 bases spanning the gap.

The rearrangement joins TRBV7-6 to TRBJ2-7; 10 bases are a match to TRBD1. Germline values: CDR1 SGHVS, CDR2 FNYEAQ. The CDR3 runs 16 residues. V gave up 5 bases and J gave up 2 bases; unmatched junction bases: 9. The CDR3 DNA is TGTGCCAGCAGCGCGATCGCCGGGACAGGGGCCTACGAGCAGTACTTC. Translating it yields CASSAIAGTGAYEQYF.

The chain joins TRBV15 to TRBJ2-7; D might be TRBD2 (5 bases). The CDR3 runs 12 residues. Germline V CDR1 and CDR2: LNHNV, YYDKDF (reference sequence). The V end was cut by 1 base, the J end by 9 bases, with 10 bases between. The chain's CDR3 is CATSRARGRQYF. DNA for the CDR3: TGTGCCACCAGCAGAGCTCGGGGAAGGCAGTACTTC.

V and J are TRBV7-8 and TRBJ2-1; 9 bases line up with TRBD1. CDR1 is SGHVS and CDR2 is FQNEAQ in the germline V gene. The CDR3 runs to 15 residues. V dropped 5 bases and J dropped 5; count of bases not matched to a gene: 7. The CDR3 nucleotides read TGTGCCAGCAGCCGTGGGACAGGGACCCACAATGAGCAGTTCTTC. It encodes CASSRGTGTHNEQFF.

The chain combines TRBV4-1 with TRBJ2-7; no clear D gene. The germline V and J ends were trimmed by 4 bases and 2 bases, with 15 bases remaining between them. The CDR3 extends over 15 amino acids. Germline V CDR1 and CDR2: MGHRA, YSYEKL. This chain's CDR3 is CASSRNDISPYEQYF. The CDR3 DNA reads TGCGCCAGCAGCCGAAACGACATATCCCCCTACGAGCAGTACTTC.

V is TRBV19 and J is TRBJ2-7; tentatively, D is TRBD1 (6 bases). Germline CDR1 reads LNHDA; CDR2 reads SQIVND (reference sequence). The germline V and J ends were trimmed by 2 bases and 2 bases, with 13 bases remaining between them. This CDR3 is built from 15 residues. The DNA for the CDR3 is TGTGCCAGTAGTATACTCCCAGGGGTCACCTACGAGCAGTACTTC. It translates to CASSILPGVTYEQYF. The full variable domain, completed using reference TRBV19 and TRBJ2-7, is DGGITQSPKYLFRKEGQNVTLSCEQNLNHDAMYWYRQDPGQGLRLIYYSQIVNDFQKGDIAEGYSVSREKKESFPLTVTSAQKNPTAFYLCASSILPGVTYEQYFGPGTRLTVT.

This chain joins TRBV28 and TRBJ2-7; no definite D call. V lost 7 bases to trimming and J lost 0 bases, with 4 bases between them. The CDR3 is made up of 11 amino acids. CDR1 is MDHEN, CDR2 SYDVKM, per germline. CDR3 DNA: TGTGCCAGCACTAGCTCCTACGAGCAGTACTTC. Its protein is CASTSSYEQYF.

This chain uses TRBV6-2 or TRBV6-3 with TRBJ2-3, with TRBD2 matching over 12 bases. V was clipped by 5 bases and J by 1 base; unmatched bases: 10. Per the germline V gene, CDR1 is MNHEY and CDR2 is SVGEGT. This CDR3 contains 18 residues. This CDR3 is CASSTLRLAGDRTDTQYF. The CDR3, as DNA: TGTGCCAGCAGTACCCTTCGACTAGCGGGGGACCGCACAGATACGCAGTATTTT.

The CDR3 loop is CASSQDLDRGRTEAFF. The CDR3 bases are TGCGCCAGCAGCCAAGATTTGGACAGGGGTAGGACTGAAGCTTTCTTT. This chain links TRBV4-1 with TRBJ1-1; 9 bases line up with TRBD1. CDR1 is MGHRA and CDR2 is YSYEKL in the germline V gene. The V segment lost 0 bases and the J segment 5 bases; nucleotides outside the gene matches: 7. This CDR3 has 16 amino acids.

The V call is TRBV27, the J call TRBJ1-4, with D possibly being TRBD1 (6 bases). V lost 5 bases and J lost 9, with 19 bases in between. The V gene's germline CDR1 is MNHEY and CDR2 SMNVEV (reference sequence). There are 15 residues in the CDR3. The CDR3 region has the DNA TGTGCCAGCAGTCCAATATCCGGGACAACTAAAAAACTGTTTTTT. It is translated as CASSPISGTTKKLFF.

This clone came up many times. The chain combines TRBV6-4 with TRBJ2-3, with D possibly being TRBD2 (6 bases). Germline lookup yields CDR1 MRHNA and CDR2 SNTAGT. The CDR3 runs 15 residues. V was cut by 0 bases and J by 1 base, with 8 bases left in between. The chain's CDR3 is CASSDSRGGTDTQYF. The CDR3, as DNA: TGTGCCAGCAGTGACTCCCGCGGGGGCACAGATACGCAGTATTTT.

V usage is TRBV5-1 and J usage is TRBJ2-5; D perhaps matches TRBD1 (6 bases). Germline V gene lookup returns CDR1 SGHRS and CDR2 YFSETQ. V was cut by 4 bases and J by 2 bases, with 9 bases left in between. This CDR3 contains 13 residues. CDR3 sequence: CASSLDRQETQYF. CDR3 DNA sequence: TGCGCCAGCAGCCTCGACAGGCAAGAGACCCAGTACTTC.

The rearrangement links TRBV21-1 to TRBJ1-1. TRBV21-1 is a known pseudogene. The CDR3 is 15 amino acids. The CDR3 DNA is TGTGCCAGCAGCAAACGAGGGTCTGAGAACACTGAAGCTTTCTTT. Translating gives CASSKRGSENTEAFF.